This is a list of T cell receptor beta chains from one sample in a study of T cell repertoires in cytomegalovirus infection. TCRdb independently ran MiXCR on the reads; one entry per CDR3 protein. This repertoire shows more than 400,000 distinct CDR3 sequences, less than 30% found once; its top ten account for around 13%. Sequenced: PBMCs. The receptor source for this set is a human donor in good health (CMV status not recorded). Some clones in this sample may be carry-over from other donors' samples. The CDR3 runs from the conserved cysteine through the conserved F or W. Fields, in order: D gene, clone size, V gene, J gene, CDR3 protein, CDR3 DNA. A D gene is named only where the DNA matches it firmly. Not every row has a clone size; where given, it reads once, few, many or a size class.

>-|many|TRBV7-2|TRBJ2-2
CASSLDVIGELFF
TGTGCCAGCAGCTTAGATGTGATCGGGGAGCTGTTTTTT
>-|-|TRBV28|TRBJ1-1
CASSLQQGVNTEAFF
TGTGCCAGCAGTTTACAACAGGGCGTGAACACTGAAGCTTTCTTT
>-|many|TRBV7-8|TRBJ2-1
CASSLGLVASYNEQFF
TGTGCCAGCAGCTTAGGATTGGTAGCCTCCTACAATGAGCAGTTCTTC
>-|-|TRBV15|TRBJ2-7
CATSVAQSSYEQYF
TGTGCCACCAGCGTCGCACAGTCCTCCTACGAGCAGTACTTC
>TRBD1|-|TRBV19|TRBJ1-5
CATSRWAGGSQPQHF
TGTGCCACAAGTAGGTGGGCAGGGGGCAGTCAGCCCCAGCATTTT
>-|-|TRBV7-9|TRBJ1-1
CASSPTQMTLNTEAFF
TGTGCCAGCAGCCCAACCCAAATGACATTGAACACTGAAGCTTTCTTT
>-|-|TRBV10-2|TRBJ2-7
CASRVTTFDRYGPDEQYF
TGCGCCAGCAGAGTCACAACCTTCGACAGGTATGGTCCTGACGAGCAGTACTTC
>TRBD2|few|TRBV15|TRBJ2-1
CATSRDRSGTSANEQFF
TGTGCCACCAGCAGAGACCGCTCCGGGACTAGCGCCAATGAGCAGTTCTTC
>TRBD2|few|TRBV5-1|TRBJ2-1
CASSFGLAGGSNEQFF
TGCGCCAGCAGCTTTGGGCTAGCGGGAGGTTCAAATGAGCAGTTCTTC
>-|many|TRBV12-3/TRBV12-4|TRBJ2-7
CASSLNGYQSAQYF
TGTGCCAGCAGTTTGAATGGCTACCAGTCCGCGCAGTACTTC
>TRBD1|-|TRBV19|TRBJ2-3
CASSIGTGTDTQYF
TGTGCCAGTAGTATAGGGACAGGAACAGATACGCAGTATTTT
>-|many|TRBV7-8|TRBJ2-7
CASSLDPGAGEQYF
TGTGCCAGCAGCTTAGATCCGGGAGCAGGCGAGCAGTACTTC
>-|few|TRBV14|TRBJ2-5
CASSPWGGTYQETQYF
TGTGCCAGCAGCCCATGGGGCGGGACCTACCAAGAGACCCAGTACTTC
>-|few|TRBV25-1|TRBJ2-1
CASSEWGAGRDEQFF
TGTGCCAGCAGTGAATGGGGGGCAGGGCGGGATGAGCAGTTCTTC
>TRBD1|-|TRBV4-1|TRBJ1-3
CASSQTGNSGNTIYF
TGCGCCAGCAGCCAGACAGGGAACTCTGGAAACACCATATATTTT
>TRBD1|few|TRBV7-9|TRBJ2-1
CASRVGTGEHNEQFF
TGTGCCAGCCGAGTCGGGACAGGGGAACACAATGAGCAGTTCTTC